The 23 T cell receptor beta chains in this list originate from one sample, sequenced in a study of blood T cell repertoires in COVID-19. Using immunoSEQ multiplex PCR, the repertoire was profiled, and TCRdb retains in-frame clones only, with some absent. The sample lists about 480,000 clones, about 90% occurring once. The sample consisted of PBMCs or T cells enriched from blood (not recorded which). The source of these receptors is a woman between 18 and 29 years old with acute COVID-19.

The V gene is TRBV5-5, the J gene TRBJ1-5; 8 bases agree with TRBD1. The CDR3 is 14 residues long. The V and J ends lost 5 bases and 6 bases, in that order; junction bases with no gene match: 7. Germline assignment: CDR1 SGHKS and CDR2 YYEKEE (reference sequence). CDR3 protein: CASSYGQGSQPQHF. CDR3 sequence (DNA): TGTGCCAGCAGTTACGGACAGGGTAGTCAGCCCCAGCATTTT.

The chain recombines TRBV2 with TRBJ1-4; D is undetermined. Germline CDR1 and CDR2: SNHLY and FYNNEI. V lost 3 bases, J lost 2 bases, and 10 bases lay in between. CDR3 length: 15 amino acids. The chain's CDR3 is CASSERSMTNEKLFF. CDR3 nucleotides: TGTGCCAGCAGTGAGCGGTCCATGACTAATGAAAAACTGTTTTTT.

V and J are TRBV6-5 and TRBJ1-4; D unclear. This CDR3 is built from 15 residues. Germline CDR1 is MNHEY and CDR2 is SVGAGI. V lost 6 bases and J 0 bases, leaving 11 bases between the germline ends. Here the CDR3 DNA reads TGTGCCAGCAGCCAAACAGTTGCAACTAATGAAAAACTGTTTTTT. Encoded protein: CASSQTVATNEKLFF.

The chain employs TRBV7-9 and TRBJ1-3; D possibly corresponds to TRBD1 (6 bases). This CDR3 has 16 residues. Germline V gene data show CDR1 as SEHNR and CDR2 as FQNEAQ (reference sequence). V was cut by 0 bases and J by 2 bases, with 11 bases left in between. The CDR3 loop is CASSLASGDTGNTIYF. For the CDR3, the DNA is TGTGCCAGCAGCTTAGCATCAGGGGATACTGGAAACACCATATATTTT.

The rearrangement links TRBV11-3 to TRBJ2-3, with D possibly TRBD2 on 6 matching bases. This CDR3 is built from 14 residues. The V gene lost 6 bases and the J gene lost 3 bases, with 13 bases spanning the gap. Germline values: CDR1 SGHNT, CDR2 YENEEA. CDR3 in DNA: TGTGCCAGCAGTCGAGGCGGGGTAACAGATACGCAGTATTTT. Translation gives CASSRGGVTDTQYF.

The gene calls are TRBV3-1 (or the pseudogene TRBV3-2) and TRBJ2-4; tentative D call: TRBD1 (6 bases). CDR1 and CDR2 (germline): LGHDT, YNNKEL (reference sequence). Trimming took 4 bases from V and 1 from J, leaving 8 bases between them. The CDR3 totals 14 residues. The CDR3 bases are TGTGCCAGCAGCCGACAGGTTGCCAAAAACATTCAGTACTTC. It encodes CASSRQVAKNIQYF.

This clone was seen a single time. V is TRBV27 and J is TRBJ2-1; 14 positions agree with TRBD2. This CDR3 has 16 amino acids. The V segment lost 6 bases and the J segment 7 bases; nucleotides outside the gene matches: 8. Per germline, CDR1 MNHEY and CDR2 SMNVEV (reference sequence). CDR3 loop: CASSLFGTSGRNEQFF. CDR3 DNA: TGTGCCAGCAGCCTGTTCGGGACTAGCGGGAGAAATGAGCAGTTCTTC.

This chain uses TRBV20-1 with TRBJ2-3; D call uncertain. The CDR3 has 11 residues. CDR1 is DFQATT and CDR2 is SNEGSKA in the germline V gene (reference sequence). Trimming took 2 bases from V and 3 from J, leaving 3 bases between them. The CDR3 region is CSARRTDTQYF. For the CDR3, the DNA is TGCAGTGCTAGACGGACAGATACGCAGTATTTT.

The chain links TRBV29-1 to TRBJ2-3, with a tentative D call TRBD1 (6 bases). Germline V gene data show CDR1 as SQVTM and CDR2 as ANQGSEA. This CDR3 has 13 residues. Trimming took off 7 bases at V and 3 bases at J, with 14 bases between the two ends. CDR3 DNA: TGCAGCGCCCGAAGGACAGATACAGATACGCAGTATTTT. Its translation is CSARRTDTDTQYF.

The genes are TRBV4-3 and TRBJ2-5; D is undetermined. The CDR3 runs 14 residues. V was trimmed by 0 bases and J by 5 bases, leaving 10 bases between them. Germline V gene sequence: CDR1 LGHNA, CDR2 YSLEER. The CDR3 DNA follows: TGCGCCAGCAGCCAAGATGGCAGGCTGGAGACCCAGTACTTC. Amino acid sequence: CASSQDGRLETQYF.

The V and J genes are TRBV28 and TRBJ2-5; TRBD2 matches at 9 bases. Unmatched junction bases numbered 8, after V lost 2 bases and J lost 1 base. The CDR3 is 17 residues long. Per the germline V gene, CDR1 is MDHEN and CDR2 is SYDVKM. The CDR3 loop is CASSLKWAGGFQETQYF. The CDR3 nucleotides read TGTGCCAGCAGTTTAAAGTGGGCGGGAGGGTTCCAAGAGACCCAGTACTTC.

This rearrangement joins TRBV9 to TRBJ2-1; TRBD1 aligns across 7 bases. CDR1 is SGDLS, CDR2 YYNGEE, per germline. The V gene end was trimmed by 6 bases and the J gene end by 9 bases; junction bases not matched to a gene: 12. The CDR3 spans 14 residues. The CDR3 region has the DNA TGTGCCAGCACGACGGCTGACAGGGCCACTGAGCAGTTCTTC. Its translation: CASTTADRATEQFF.

The V call is TRBV7-3, the J call TRBJ2-3; TRBD2 aligns across 8 bases. There are 15 residues in the CDR3. V lost 2 bases and J lost 4; bases outside the gene matches: 5. Germline V gene data show CDR1 as SGHTA and CDR2 as FQGTGA. DNA of the CDR3: TGTGCCAGCAGCTTAGAGGCGCGGGGGGCAGATACGCAGTATTTT. It translates to CASSLEARGADTQYF.

The V call is TRBV4-3, the J call TRBJ1-2, with D possibly being TRBD1 (6 bases). This CDR3 region has 18 residues. The V gene's germline CDR1 is LGHNA and CDR2 YSLEER. Trimming took off 2 bases at V and 0 bases at J, with 19 bases between the two ends. The CDR3 DNA reads as TGCGCCAGCAGCCAAAGATTGCCCGGGACACTATCTAACTATGGCTACACCTTC. Translation: CASSQRLPGTLSNYGYTF.

The rearrangement uses TRBV20-1 and TRBJ1-5, with 9 nucleotides matching TRBD1. CDR1 and CDR2 (germline): DFQATT, SNEGSKA (reference sequence). There are 17 residues in the CDR3. J gave up 3 bases and V 3 bases, and 12 bases lay outside the gene matches. CDR3 amino acids: CSASPRDRDLVNQPQHF. The CDR3 bases are TGCAGTGCTAGTCCCCGGGACAGGGACCTGGTCAATCAGCCCCAGCATTTT.

V usage is TRBV2 and J usage is TRBJ2-5; 7 nucleotides align to TRBD2. Trimming removed 2 bases from V and 5 bases from J; junction bases left unmatched: 2. CDR1 and CDR2 (germline): SNHLY, FYNNEI. The CDR3 consists of 13 residues. CDR3 nucleotides: TGTGCCAGCAGTGAACTCGGGAGGGAGACCCAGTACTTC. This gives the protein CASSELGRETQYF.

The rearrangement uses TRBV6-5 and TRBJ1-2, with D possibly being TRBD1 (5 bases). This CDR3 has 15 amino acids. V lost 8 bases, J lost 3 bases, and 19 bases lay in between. CDR1 is MNHEY, CDR2 SVGAGI, per germline. CDR3 in amino acids: CASSRSGGRDYGYTF. The CDR3 bases are TGTGCCAGCTCCCGAAGTGGGGGGAGGGACTATGGCTACACCTTC.

The chain couples TRBV19 to TRBJ2-2; 9 bases are shared with TRBD1. The V and J ends lost 9 bases and 0 bases, in that order; junction bases with no gene match: 2. This CDR3 has 14 residues. Germline V lookup: CDR1 LNHDA, CDR2 SQIVND (reference sequence). The CDR3 DNA reads TGTGCCAGCTGGGACAGGGCGAACACCGGGGAGCTGTTTTTT. Translating gives CASWDRANTGELFF.

CDR3 amino acids: CAAGREMNTEAFF. The CDR3 DNA sequence: TGTGCCGCCGGCCGGGAAATGAACACTGAAGCTTTCTTT. This chain uses TRBV10-3 with TRBJ1-1; no definite D call. Germline CDR1 and CDR2: ENHRY and SYGVKD. This CDR3 has 13 residues. V was pared by 11 bases and J by 0 bases, with 13 bases between.

The chain couples TRBV5-4 to TRBJ2-7; 9 bases fit TRBD1. The CDR3 sequence is 17 residues long. Germline CDR1 reads SGHNT; CDR2 reads YYREEE (reference sequence). V trimming: 0 bases; J trimming: 3 bases; junction bases outside the gene matches: 10. CDR3 nucleotide sequence: TGTGCCAGCAGCTTGGTTCCTCTCCGGGACAGGGTCTACGAGCAGTACTTC. Protein: CASSLVPLRDRVYEQYF.

The gene calls are TRBV7-3 and TRBJ2-2; 7 nucleotides align to TRBD1. Germline loops: CDR1 SGHTA, CDR2 FQGTGA. The CDR3 has 15 residues. V lost 6 bases to trimming and J lost 1 base; unmatched junction nucleotides: 5. The CDR3 region has the DNA TGTGCCAGCAGGCAGGGGACAGTGAACACCGGGGAGCTGTTTTTT. Translating gives CASRQGTVNTGELFF.

This clone was observed a few times. The V call is TRBV4-1, the J call TRBJ1-4, with a weak D call TRBD1 (6 bases). The CDR3 extends over 16 amino acids. V was pared by 0 bases and J by 4 bases, with 12 bases between. CDR1 and CDR2 from the germline V gene are MGHRA and YSYEKL. CDR3 DNA: TGCGCCAGCAGCCAAGAAACGGGACAAGTTAATGAAAAACTGTTTTTT. It specifies CASSQETGQVNEKLFF.

The sample holds a few counts of this clone. This chain uses TRBV20-1 with TRBJ1-2; weak D call: TRBD1 (6 bases). V lost 3 bases, J lost 5 bases, and 13 bases lay in between. Per the germline V gene, CDR1 is DFQATT and CDR2 is SNEGSKA (reference sequence). The length of the CDR3 is 13 residues. The CDR3 DNA reads TGCAGTGCTAGTACCAGGGGAGTTTATGGCTACACCTTC. Its translation is CSASTRGVYGYTF.